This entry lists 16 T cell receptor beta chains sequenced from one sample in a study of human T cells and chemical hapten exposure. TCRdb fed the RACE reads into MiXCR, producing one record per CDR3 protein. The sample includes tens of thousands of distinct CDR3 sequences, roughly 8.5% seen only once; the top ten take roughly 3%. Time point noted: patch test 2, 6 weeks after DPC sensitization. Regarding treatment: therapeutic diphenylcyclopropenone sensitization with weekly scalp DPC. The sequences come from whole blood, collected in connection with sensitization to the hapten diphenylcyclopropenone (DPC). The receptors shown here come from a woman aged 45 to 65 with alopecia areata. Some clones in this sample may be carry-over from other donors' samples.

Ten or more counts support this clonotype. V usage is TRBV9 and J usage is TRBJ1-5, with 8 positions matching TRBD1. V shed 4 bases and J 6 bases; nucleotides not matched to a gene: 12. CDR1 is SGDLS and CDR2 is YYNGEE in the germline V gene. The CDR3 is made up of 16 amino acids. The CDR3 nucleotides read TGTGCCAGCAGCCCAACGACAGGGGAGATCGGTCAGCCCCAGCATTTT. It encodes CASSPTTGEIGQPQHF.

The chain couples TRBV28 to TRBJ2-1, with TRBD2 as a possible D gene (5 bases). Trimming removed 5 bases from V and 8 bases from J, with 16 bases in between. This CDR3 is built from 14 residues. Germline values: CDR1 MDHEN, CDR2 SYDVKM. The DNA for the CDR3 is TGTGCCAGCAGTCCCAGCCGGACTTGGGATGAGCAGTTCTTC. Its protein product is CASSPSRTWDEQFF.

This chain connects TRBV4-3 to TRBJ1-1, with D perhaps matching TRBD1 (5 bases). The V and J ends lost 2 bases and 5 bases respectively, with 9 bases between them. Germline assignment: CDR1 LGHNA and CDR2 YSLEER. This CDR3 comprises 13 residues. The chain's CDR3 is CASSQIQGTEAFF. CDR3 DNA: TGCGCCAGCAGCCAAATCCAGGGAACTGAAGCTTTCTTT.

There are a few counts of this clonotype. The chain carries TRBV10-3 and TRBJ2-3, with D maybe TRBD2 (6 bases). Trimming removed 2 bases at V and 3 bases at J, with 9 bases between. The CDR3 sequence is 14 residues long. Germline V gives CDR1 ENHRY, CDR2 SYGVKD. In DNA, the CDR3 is TGTGCCATCAGTGAGGTGGGACTTACAGATACGCAGTATTTT. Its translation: CAISEVGLTDTQYF.

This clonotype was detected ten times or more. The CDR3 sequence: CASSLKQPSSYNEQFF. The CDR3 DNA follows: TGCGCCAGCAGCTTGAAGCAACCGAGCTCCTACAATGAGCAGTTCTTC. The chain links TRBV5-1 to TRBJ2-1; D not resolved. The CDR3 is 16 amino acids. Germline V gene data show CDR1 as SGHRS and CDR2 as YFSETQ. The V gene lost 1 base and the J gene lost 0 bases, with 11 bases spanning the gap.

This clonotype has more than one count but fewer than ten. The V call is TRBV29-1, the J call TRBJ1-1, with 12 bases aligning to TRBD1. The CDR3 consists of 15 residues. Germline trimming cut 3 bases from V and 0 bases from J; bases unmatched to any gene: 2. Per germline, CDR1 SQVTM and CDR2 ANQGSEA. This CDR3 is CSVEGTGGMNTEAFF. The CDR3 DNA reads TGCAGCGTTGAGGGGACAGGGGGCATGAACACTGAAGCTTTCTTT.

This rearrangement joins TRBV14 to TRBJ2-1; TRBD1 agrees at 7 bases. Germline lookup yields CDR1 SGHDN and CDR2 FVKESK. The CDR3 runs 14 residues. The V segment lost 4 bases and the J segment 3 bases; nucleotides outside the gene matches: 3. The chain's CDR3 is CASSPRDSYNEQFF. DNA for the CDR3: TGTGCCAGCAGCCCTAGGGACAGCTACAATGAGCAGTTCTTC.

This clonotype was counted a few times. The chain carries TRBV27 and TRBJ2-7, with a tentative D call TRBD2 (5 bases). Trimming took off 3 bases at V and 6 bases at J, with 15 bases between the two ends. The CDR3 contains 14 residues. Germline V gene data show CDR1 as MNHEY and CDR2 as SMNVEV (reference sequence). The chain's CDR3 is CASSLRRGASEQYF. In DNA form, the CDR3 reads TGTGCCAGCAGTTTGCGACGGGGAGCCTCCGAGCAGTACTTC.

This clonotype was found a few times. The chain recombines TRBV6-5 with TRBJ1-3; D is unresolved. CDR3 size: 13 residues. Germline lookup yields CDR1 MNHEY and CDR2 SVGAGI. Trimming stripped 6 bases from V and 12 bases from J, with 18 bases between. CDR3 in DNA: TGTGCCAGCAGCCCCCCTTCGGCCCGGGTCATATATTTT. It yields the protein CASSPPSARVIYF.

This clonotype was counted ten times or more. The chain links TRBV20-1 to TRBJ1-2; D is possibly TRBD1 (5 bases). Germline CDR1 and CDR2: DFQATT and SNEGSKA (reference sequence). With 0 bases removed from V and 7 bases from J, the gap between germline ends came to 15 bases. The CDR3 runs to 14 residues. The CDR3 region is CSARDRQGLSGYTF. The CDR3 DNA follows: TGCAGTGCTAGAGATCGTCAGGGACTCTCTGGCTACACCTTC.

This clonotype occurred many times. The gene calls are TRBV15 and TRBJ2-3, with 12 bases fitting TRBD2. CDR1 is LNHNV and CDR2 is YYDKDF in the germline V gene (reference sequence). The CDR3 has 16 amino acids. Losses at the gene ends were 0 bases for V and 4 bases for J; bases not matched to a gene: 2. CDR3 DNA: TGTGCCACCAGCAGAGAGGGACTAGCGGGCCCAGATACGCAGTATTTT. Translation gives CATSREGLAGPDTQYF.

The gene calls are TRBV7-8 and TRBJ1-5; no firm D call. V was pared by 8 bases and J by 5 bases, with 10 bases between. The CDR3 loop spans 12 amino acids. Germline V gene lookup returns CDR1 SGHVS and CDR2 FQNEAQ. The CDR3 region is CASGNIDQPQHF. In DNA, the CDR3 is TGTGCCAGCGGGAATATAGATCAGCCCCAGCATTTT.

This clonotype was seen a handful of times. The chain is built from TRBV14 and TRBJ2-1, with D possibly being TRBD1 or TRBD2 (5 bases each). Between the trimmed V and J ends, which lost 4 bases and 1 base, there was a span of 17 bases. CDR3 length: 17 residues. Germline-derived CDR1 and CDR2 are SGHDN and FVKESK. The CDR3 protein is CASSPDPGPSSYNEQFF. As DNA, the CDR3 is TGTGCCAGCAGCCCAGATCCGGGACCATCTTCCTACAATGAGCAGTTCTTC.

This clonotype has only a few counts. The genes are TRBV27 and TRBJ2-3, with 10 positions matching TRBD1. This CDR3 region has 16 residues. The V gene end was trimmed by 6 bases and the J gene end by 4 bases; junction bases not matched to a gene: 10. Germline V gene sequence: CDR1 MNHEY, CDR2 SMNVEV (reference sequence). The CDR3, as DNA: TGTGCCAGCAGGGGGGGACAGGGGAGATTGGCAGATACGCAGTATTTT. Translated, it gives CASRGGQGRLADTQYF.

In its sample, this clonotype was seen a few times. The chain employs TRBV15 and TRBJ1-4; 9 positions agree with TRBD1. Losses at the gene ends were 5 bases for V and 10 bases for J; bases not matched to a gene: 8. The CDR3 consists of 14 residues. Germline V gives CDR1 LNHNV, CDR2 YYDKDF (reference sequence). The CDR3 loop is CATSPDRGDRKLFF. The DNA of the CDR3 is TGTGCCACCAGCCCGGACAGGGGAGATAGAAAACTGTTTTTT. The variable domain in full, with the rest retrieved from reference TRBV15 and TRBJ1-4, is DAMVIQNPRYQVTQFGKPVTLSCSQTLNHNVMYWYQQKSSQAPKLLFHYYDKDFNNEADTPDNFQSRRPNTSFCFLDIRSPGLGDTAMYLCATSPDRGDRKLFFGSGTQLSVL.

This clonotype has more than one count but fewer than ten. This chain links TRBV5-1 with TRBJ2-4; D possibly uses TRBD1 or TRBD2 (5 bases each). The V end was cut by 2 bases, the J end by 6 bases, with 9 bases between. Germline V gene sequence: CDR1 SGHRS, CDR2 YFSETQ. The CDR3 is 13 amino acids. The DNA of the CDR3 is TGCGCCAGCAGCTTAGGGGAGCGAAACATTCAGTACTTC. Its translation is CASSLGERNIQYF.